Presented here are 17 T cell receptor beta chains from one specimen sequenced in a study of shared clonotypes between healthy human individuals. Sequencing used immunoSEQ multiplex PCR; TCRdb keeps in-frame clones, though not all of them. The sample carries approximately 2.3 million clones, just over 90% recorded once. The material sequenced was naive CD4+ T cells from PBMCs. The subset: CD45RA+ positively selected. The receptor source for this set is a man in his late teens or twenties in good health. Some clones in this sample may be carry-over from other donors' samples.

The chain employs TRBV2 and TRBJ2-1, with D tentatively TRBD1 or TRBD2 (5 bases each). V was pared by 6 bases and J by 5 bases, with 14 bases between. The CDR3 spans 14 residues. Germline-derived CDR1 and CDR2 are SNHLY and FYNNEI. CDR3 nucleotides: TGTGCCAGCAGGGGGGTTGGGAAACACAATGAGCAGTTCTTC. It is translated as CASRGVGKHNEQFF.

The chain carries TRBV7-8 and TRBJ2-7; D is unresolved. V shed 5 bases and J shed 4 bases, with 24 bases lying between them. CDR3 length equals 17 residues. Germline V gene sequence: CDR1 SGHVS, CDR2 FQNEAQ. CDR3 sequence (DNA): TGTGCCAGCAGCCCCTCCGGCGGTAGGGCGACCGTATACGAGCAGTACTTC. Its translation is CASSPSGGRATVYEQYF.

This clone was picked up one time. The chain carries TRBV25-1 and TRBJ2-1; 9 positions agree with TRBD1. There are 16 residues in the CDR3. J gave up 9 bases and V 3 bases, and 12 bases lay outside the gene matches. The germline gives CDR1 MGHDK, CDR2 SYGVNS. This chain's CDR3 is CASSEPGTGFRGEQFF. The CDR3 nucleotides are TGTGCCAGCAGTGAGCCCGGGACAGGGTTTAGGGGTGAGCAGTTCTTC.

V usage is TRBV10-3 and J usage is TRBJ2-7; TRBD2 agrees at 13 bases. The CDR3 sequence is 16 residues long. Germline V gene lookup returns CDR1 ENHRY and CDR2 SYGVKD. Trimming took 5 bases from V and 4 from J; bases not matched to a gene: 8. The CDR3 region is CAISRGTSGILYEQYF. CDR3 DNA sequence: TGTGCCATCAGTCGAGGGACTAGCGGGATATTGTACGAGCAGTACTTC.

The rearrangement joins TRBV28 to TRBJ2-2, with D perhaps matching TRBD2 (5 bases). Germline loops: CDR1 MDHEN, CDR2 SYDVKM. Trimming left V 8 bases short and J 7 bases short, with 11 bases between. The CDR3 is 12 residues long. CDR3 loop: CASRGLHGELFF. The CDR3 DNA follows: TGTGCCAGCCGAGGGCTTCACGGGGAGCTGTTTTTT. The full variable domain, completed using reference TRBV28 and TRBJ2-2, is DVKVTQSSRYLVKRTGEKVFLECVQDMDHENMFWYRQDPGLGLRLIYFSYDVKMKEKGDIPEGYSVSREKKERFSLILESASTNQTSMYLCASRGLHGELFFGEGSRLTVL.

The DNA of the CDR3 is TGCGCCAGCCGGGAACCTAATGAAAAACTGTTTTTT. It is translated as CASREPNEKLFF. The chain recombines TRBV5-1 with TRBJ1-4; D unclear. Between the trimmed V and J ends, which lost 7 bases and 3 bases, there was a span of 7 bases. The CDR3 length is 12 residues. In germline, CDR1 is SGHRS, CDR2 YFSETQ.

This rearrangement joins TRBV18 to TRBJ1-5, with a weak D call TRBD1 (5 bases). This CDR3 has 15 residues. Germline CDR1 KGHSH, CDR2 LQKENI. The V end was cut by 2 bases, the J end by 9 bases, with 17 bases between. The CDR3 sequence: CASSPRGGAELPQHF. DNA of the CDR3: TGTGCCAGCTCACCAAGGGGCGGGGCGGAGTTGCCCCAGCATTTT.

The chain recombines TRBV5-1 with TRBJ1-1; tentatively, D is TRBD1 (6 bases). The CDR3 is 14 residues long. Trimming pared 0 bases from V and 4 bases from J, leaving 10 bases between. CDR1 is SGHRS, CDR2 YFSETQ, per germline. DNA of the CDR3: TGCGCCAGCAGCTTGGTTCAGGGGAGCACTGAAGCTTTCTTT. Translating it yields CASSLVQGSTEAFF.

This CDR3 is CASTSGARAWDEQYF. The CDR3 DNA sequence: TGTGCCAGCACCTCCGGGGCCAGGGCCTGGGACGAGCAGTACTTC. This chain links TRBV5-5 with TRBJ2-7; D is perhaps TRBD1 or TRBD2 (5 bases each). Germline-derived CDR1 and CDR2 are SGHKS and YYEKEE (reference sequence). The CDR3 extends over 15 amino acids. Trimming removed 6 bases from V and 5 bases from J, with 21 bases in between.

The chain is built from TRBV28 and TRBJ2-3; D remains unclear. This CDR3 comprises 10 residues. V was pared by 8 bases and J by 10 bases, with 10 bases between. Germline V gives CDR1 MDHEN, CDR2 SYDVKM. The CDR3 here is CASSGWAQYF. CDR3 in DNA: TGTGCCAGCTCCGGTTGGGCGCAGTATTTT.

The CDR3: CASSTSTGTSGRKETQYF. CDR3 nucleotide sequence: TGTGCCAGCAGCACCTCTACCGGGACTAGCGGGAGGAAAGAGACCCAGTACTTC. The chain joins TRBV9 to TRBJ2-5; 15 bases align to TRBD2. CDR1 is SGDLS, CDR2 YYNGEE, per germline. Trimming took 4 bases from V and 3 from J; bases not matched to a gene: 10. The CDR3 totals 18 residues.

The chain links TRBV7-9 to TRBJ2-3; D gene uncertain. V lost 5 bases and J lost 5, with 11 bases in between. The CDR3 runs to 13 residues. Germline V gene lookup returns CDR1 SEHNR and CDR2 FQNEAQ (reference sequence). The chain's CDR3 is CASSPNYGDTQYF. Here the CDR3 DNA reads TGTGCCAGCAGCCCGAACTATGGAGATACGCAGTATTTT.

V and J are TRBV28 and TRBJ1-3, with TRBD1 matching over 8 bases. The CDR3 contains 14 residues. The V segment lost 5 bases and the J segment 2 bases; nucleotides outside the gene matches: 2. Germline V CDR1 and CDR2: MDHEN, SYDVKM. The CDR3: CASSQQGAGNTIYF. CDR3 sequence (DNA): TGTGCCAGCAGTCAACAGGGGGCTGGAAACACCATATATTTT. Looking up the rest from reference TRBV28 and TRBJ1-3 gives the full variable domain: DVKVTQSSRYLVKRTGEKVFLECVQDMDHENMFWYRQDPGLGLRLIYFSYDVKMKEKGDIPEGYSVSREKKERFSLILESASTNQTSMYLCASSQQGAGNTIYFGEGSWLTVV.

The rearrangement uses TRBV7-2 and TRBJ2-7; 8 nucleotides agree with TRBD2. Germline CDR1 and CDR2: SGHTA and FQGNSA. Trimming took 5 bases from V and 3 from J; bases not matched to a gene: 3. The CDR3 runs 13 residues. CDR3: CASSRTSSYEQYF. CDR3 bases: TGTGCCAGCAGCCGGACTAGCAGCTACGAGCAGTACTTC.

The gene calls are TRBV6-1 and TRBJ2-7; D gene uncertain. The CDR3 extends over 11 amino acids. The ends were cut back, 5 bases at V and 3 bases at J, with 5 bases in the middle. CDR1 is MNHNS and CDR2 is SASEGT in the germline V gene. CDR3 nucleotides: TGTGCCAGCAGTTTCGGCTACGAGCAGTACTTC. Amino acid sequence: CASSFGYEQYF.

The rearrangement links TRBV7-2 to TRBJ2-2; TRBD2 matches 14 bases. The CDR3 is 16 amino acids. In germline, CDR1 is SGHTA, CDR2 FQGNSA. V was clipped by 4 bases and J by 6 bases; unmatched bases: 4. For the CDR3, the DNA is TGTGCCAGCAGCTCGGGACTAGCGGGAGCGGCCGGGGAGCTGTTTTTT. It is translated as CASSSGLAGAAGELFF.

This clone was found a few times. This same CDR3 is encoded by further DNA sequences in the sample. V and J are TRBV28 and TRBJ2-7; D is possibly TRBD2 (5 bases). CDR3 size: 13 residues. With 4 bases removed from V and 3 bases from J, the gap between germline ends came to 10 bases. Germline CDR1 and CDR2: MDHEN and SYDVKM. The CDR3 region has the DNA TGTGCCAGCAGTTCGCCCGGGGTCTACGAGCAGTACTTC. Protein: CASSSPGVYEQYF. Drawing the rest from reference TRBV28 and TRBJ2-7, the complete variable domain is DVKVTQSSRYLVKRTGEKVFLECVQDMDHENMFWYRQDPGLGLRLIYFSYDVKMKEKGDIPEGYSVSREKKERFSLILESASTNQTSMYLCASSSPGVYEQYFGPGTRLTVT.